The 20 T cell receptor beta chains in this list originate from one sample, sequenced in a study of blood T cell repertoires in COVID-19. The data were produced by immunoSEQ multiplex PCR, yet TCRdb's version contains in-frame clones alone and is incomplete. The sample shows around 90,000 clones, 80% to 90% of them seen only once. Source material: peripheral blood. All receptors derive from a human donor in a cohort sampled during active COVID-19.

Concerning this clone itself: Other DNA sequences of this sample code for an identical CDR3. The chain joins TRBV6-1 to TRBJ2-7; D gene ambiguous. The CDR3 is made up of 12 amino acids. Trimming cost V 2 bases and J 2 bases, with 4 bases left between them. Germline-derived CDR1 and CDR2 are MNHNS and SASEGT. The CDR3 sequence: CASSETAYEQYF. For the CDR3, the DNA is TGTGCCAGCAGTGAAACGGCCTACGAGCAGTACTTC.

Details on this clone: The same CDR3 also results from other DNA sequences found in this sample. This chain connects TRBV18 to TRBJ2-7; the D is unclear. CDR3 size: 13 residues. The germline V gene has CDR1 KGHSH and CDR2 LQKENI. V shed 3 bases and J shed 0 bases, with 6 bases lying between them. The chain's CDR3 is CASSPPSSYEQYF. The DNA for the CDR3 is TGTGCCAGCTCACCGCCCAGCTCCTACGAGCAGTACTTC.

The V call is TRBV7-9, the J call TRBJ1-1; D may be TRBD1 (6 bases). V was trimmed by 5 bases and J by 0 bases, leaving 13 bases between them. Germline V gene lookup returns CDR1 SEHNR and CDR2 FQNEAQ (reference sequence). The CDR3 has 15 amino acids. CDR3 residues: CASSKFRDMNTEAFF. The CDR3 bases are TGTGCCAGCAGCAAATTTAGGGACATGAACACTGAAGCTTTCTTT.

J is TRBJ2-3 and V is TRBV5-1; possibly TRBD2 for D (7 bases). The CDR3 is 15 residues long. Germline CDR1 is SGHRS and CDR2 is YFSETQ. With 4 bases removed from V and 0 bases from J, the gap between germline ends came to 12 bases. CDR3 residues: CASSPGGPSTDTQYF. The CDR3 nucleotides are TGCGCCAGCAGCCCCGGGGGGCCTAGCACAGATACGCAGTATTTT.

CDR3 nucleotide sequence: TGTGCCAGCAGTTTACAGGGAACCTCTGGCGAGCAGTACTTC. This translates into CASSLQGTSGEQYF. V gene TRBV28 combines with J gene TRBJ2-7, with a tentative D call TRBD1 (5 bases). The CDR3 sequence is 14 residues long. CDR1 is MDHEN, CDR2 SYDVKM, per germline. V was trimmed by 2 bases and J by 6 bases, leaving 14 bases between them.

J is TRBJ2-7 and V is TRBV19; TRBD2 might be the D (8 bases). CDR3 length equals 13 residues. Trimming took off 11 bases at V and 1 base at J, with 15 bases between the two ends. Germline-derived CDR1 and CDR2 are LNHDA and SQIVND (reference sequence). The CDR3 sequence is CASGRGPSYEQYF. In nucleotides, the CDR3 is TGTGCCTCCGGGAGGGGGCCGTCCTACGAGCAGTACTTC.

The rearrangement links TRBV5-1 to TRBJ2-2; 8 bases are a match to TRBD1. V was clipped by 4 bases and J by 6 bases; unmatched bases: 5. The CDR3 spans 14 residues. Germline V gene data show CDR1 as SGHRS and CDR2 as YFSETQ. In DNA form, the CDR3 reads TGCGCCAGCAGCGCGGACAGGGCGTCCGGGGAGCTGTTTTTT. It specifies CASSADRASGELFF.

The chain is built from TRBV2 and TRBJ2-3, with 9 bases lining up with TRBD1. There are 12 residues in the CDR3. With V trimmed by 6 bases and J by 5 bases, 0 bases remained unmatched. In germline, CDR1 is SNHLY, CDR2 FYNNEI. CDR3 in amino acids: CASRDRGDTQYF. The CDR3 bases are TGTGCCAGCAGGGACAGGGGAGATACGCAGTATTTT.

The rearrangement uses TRBV4-2 and TRBJ2-2; TRBD1 agrees at 7 bases. The CDR3 loop spans 15 amino acids. J was trimmed by 2 bases and V by 5 bases; bases with no gene match: 5. Germline assignment: CDR1 LGHNA and CDR2 YNFKEQ. The CDR3 protein is CASSYDRVNTGELFF. CDR3 DNA sequence: TGTGCCAGCAGCTACGACAGGGTTAACACCGGGGAGCTGTTTTTT.

The chain uses TRBV25-1 and TRBJ2-1; no clear D gene. CDR3 length: 14 residues. CDR1 is MGHDK, CDR2 SYGVNS, per germline. V was trimmed by 1 base and J by 10 bases, leaving 14 bases between them. DNA for the CDR3: TGTGCCAGCAGTGAATTGAGGCCATTAGGAGAGCAGTTCTTC. This encodes CASSELRPLGEQFF.

This clone appeared once. As DNA, the CDR3 is TGTGCCAGCAGTTTCGGCGGGGGGCAAGAGACCCAGTACTTC. Translation: CASSFGGGQETQYF. V gene TRBV28 combines with J gene TRBJ2-5; 8 nucleotides agree with TRBD2. V lost 3 bases, J lost 2 bases, and 2 bases stayed unmatched. CDR1 is MDHEN and CDR2 is SYDVKM in the germline V gene. CDR3 length: 14 amino acids.

The chain joins TRBV5-1 to TRBJ1-5; D ambiguous. Germline V gene data show CDR1 as SGHRS and CDR2 as YFSETQ. This CDR3 comprises 13 residues. V was trimmed by 0 bases and J by 4 bases, leaving 5 bases between them. The CDR3 loop is CASSLGRNQPQHF. In nucleotides, the CDR3 is TGCGCCAGCAGCTTGGGCAGGAATCAGCCCCAGCATTTT.

The genes are TRBV19 and TRBJ1-3, with 8 positions matching TRBD1. Germline V CDR1 and CDR2: LNHDA, SQIVND (reference sequence). There are 17 residues in the CDR3. The trim removed 5 bases at V and 4 bases at J, leaving 13 bases unmatched. This CDR3 reads CASSPNARTGKGNTIYF. The CDR3 DNA reads TGTGCCAGTAGTCCAAACGCCCGGACAGGGAAGGGAAACACCATATATTTT.

This chain links TRBV28 with TRBJ1-1; D is uncertain. Germline V lookup: CDR1 MDHEN, CDR2 SYDVKM. This CDR3 comprises 14 residues. V lost 2 bases to trimming and J lost 2 bases, with 9 bases between them. The CDR3: CASSLLNTNTEAFF. In DNA, the CDR3 is TGTGCCAGCAGTTTACTTAACACAAACACTGAAGCTTTCTTT.

The chain is built from TRBV4-1 and TRBJ1-1; 9 nucleotides align to TRBD1. Germline CDR1 is MGHRA and CDR2 is YSYEKL. This CDR3 is 14 amino acids long. Trimming took 5 bases from V and 7 from J; bases not matched to a gene: 8. The CDR3, as DNA: TGCGCCAGCAGCACCCGACAGGGGGTTATTGAAGCTTTCTTT. Amino acids: CASSTRQGVIEAFF.

The chain employs TRBV2 and TRBJ1-5, with 10 bases fitting TRBD1. There are 16 residues in the CDR3. Germline V gene data show CDR1 as SNHLY and CDR2 as FYNNEI. The junction had 7 bases not matched to a gene; V was cut back by 5 bases and J by 3 bases. The CDR3 is CASSIRTGGDNQPQHF. The CDR3, as DNA: TGTGCCAGCAGTATCCGGACAGGGGGTGACAATCAGCCCCAGCATTTT.

In this sample, this clone turned up a few times. The chain uses TRBV30 and TRBJ1-1; D is possibly TRBD1 (5 bases). CDR3 length: 14 amino acids. Germline V CDR1 and CDR2: GTSNPN, SVGIG (reference sequence). Trimming shortened V by 3 bases and J by 0 bases, and 11 bases separated the two germline ends. The CDR3 sequence is CAWRRDRLNTEAFF. CDR3 DNA sequence: TGTGCCTGGAGACGAGACAGATTGAACACTGAAGCTTTCTTT.

The V gene is TRBV7-2, the J gene TRBJ2-3; TRBD2 might be the D (5 bases). Germline V CDR1 and CDR2: SGHTA, FQGNSA. With 1 base removed from V and 13 bases from J, the gap between germline ends came to 12 bases. The CDR3 is made up of 12 amino acids. CDR3 nucleotides: TGTGCCAGCAGCTTAGTTCGGGGTCTGGAGTATTTT. Translated, it gives CASSLVRGLEYF.

The sample holds one count of this clone. The chain uses TRBV18 and TRBJ2-7, with 7 bases identical to TRBD1. This CDR3 contains 14 residues. V dropped 5 bases and J dropped 0; count of bases not matched to a gene: 4. Germline assignment: CDR1 KGHSH and CDR2 LQKENI. CDR3 region: CASSKGQSSYEQYF. DNA for the CDR3: TGTGCCAGCTCAAAGGGACAGAGCTCCTACGAGCAGTACTTC.

V usage is TRBV7-9 and J usage is TRBJ1-2; D perhaps matches TRBD1 (6 bases). Germline CDR1 reads SEHNR; CDR2 reads FQNEAQ (reference sequence). This CDR3 is 17 amino acids long. The V end lost 4 bases, the J end lost 8 bases, and 26 bases lay between the germline ends. Here the CDR3 DNA reads TGTGCCAGCAGCTCACTTAGGACAGCCTCCCAACCCTGGGGCTACACCTTC. Its protein product is CASSSLRTASQPWGYTF.